This record looks at one T cell receptor (beta chain) sequence and its context. These data originate in a study of blood T cell repertoires in COVID-19. Across the study: T cells, B-cell-depleted T cells, or PBMCs provided the cDNA or gDNA that served as material.

Participants spanned ages about 18 to 100 years and resided in about 25 US areas. Cohorts were assigned according to the clinical history that participants reported. In the study's own analysis: Scientists estimated how many nucleated cells there were by amplifying reference gene primers. Generated by immunoSEQ multiplex PCR, the TCRdb table keeps only in-frame clones and is missing some. V and J calls and clone size follow that table, whereas D and trimming were derived from the DNA. The sample records approximately 210,000 clones, approximately 83% being singletons. CDR3 size: 15 residues. Trimming cost V 5 bases and J 0 bases, with 11 bases left between them. Germline V gene lookup returns CDR1 SEHNR and CDR2 FQNEAQ (reference sequence).

Sequencing input: PBMCs or T cells enriched from blood (not recorded which). This chain links TRBV7-9 with TRBJ2-1, with a possible D match to TRBD1 (5 bases). This TCR was recovered from a woman aged 55-69 years who had recovered from COVID-19. CDR3 protein: CASSRDRSSYNEQFF. The CDR3 DNA reads as TGTGCCAGCAGCCGAGACAGAAGCTCCTACAATGAGCAGTTCTTC.